This T cell receptor (beta chain) was found in a study of cytomegalovirus exposure and HLA in healthy donors. Primers for the PCR totalled 60 Vbeta and 13 Jbeta. The data were produced by immunoSEQ multiplex PCR, yet TCRdb's version contains in-frame clones alone and is incomplete. The table lists approximately 110,000 clones, about 68% of them singletons, with 3.8% in the top ten. This receptor was taken from a young man in good health and CMV-seropositive. The sample was PBMCs.

In nucleotides, the CDR3 is TGTGCCAGCAGCTGGGCGACAGGGGCCCTTTTCTACACCTTC. This encodes CASSWATGALFYTF. The chain couples TRBV5-6 to TRBJ1-2; TRBD1 aligns across 8 bases. The V gene's germline CDR1 is SGHDT and CDR2 YYEEEE. V was clipped by 3 bases and J by 10 bases; unmatched bases: 11. CDR3 length: 14 residues. The full variable domain, completed using reference TRBV5-6 and TRBJ1-2, is DAGVTQSPTHLIKTRGQQVTLRCSPKSGHDTVSWYQQALGQGPQFIFQYYEEEERQRGNFPDRFSGHQFPNYSSELNVNALLLGDSALYLCASSWATGALFYTFGSGTRLTVV.